This TCR beta chain was recorded in a study of T cell clones after liver transplantation. For the study at large: TCRbeta sequencing after a pre-transplant mixed lymphocyte reaction identified graft-donor-reactive clones, later tracked in post-transplant blood. Three of the eight recipients were HCV-positive; the rest had non-autoimmune, non-viral transplant indications.

Overall study findings and caveats: Graft donor-reactive T cells may have migrated into the graft rather than being deleted.

Trimming removed 6 bases from V and 6 bases from J, with 12 bases in between. The CDR3 extends over 13 amino acids. CDR1 and CDR2 (germline): SNHLY, FYNNEI. This clone was recorded once. Its antigen is still unknown. Sequencing was performed with immunoSEQ multiplex PCR; in TCRdb, only in-frame clones are kept and a portion is missing. The sample yields 93,000 or so clones, about 88% seen once. Source: CD4+ T cells from blood, taken approximately 45 months after liver transplant. This clonotype was sampled from a human patient who received a liver transplant. Among the T cells, some may be from the graft donor. The rearrangement links TRBV2 to TRBJ2-1; weak D call: TRBD2 (5 bases). The CDR3 DNA is TGTGCCAGCAGCCTGGACTTCGGCAATGAGCAGTTCTTC. It is translated as CASSLDFGNEQFF.